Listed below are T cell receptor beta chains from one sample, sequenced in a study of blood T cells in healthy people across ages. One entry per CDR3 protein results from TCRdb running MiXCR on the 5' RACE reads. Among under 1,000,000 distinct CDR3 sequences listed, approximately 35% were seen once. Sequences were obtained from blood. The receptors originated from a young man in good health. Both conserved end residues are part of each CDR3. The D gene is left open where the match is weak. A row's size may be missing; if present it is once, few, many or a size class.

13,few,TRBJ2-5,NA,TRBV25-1,TGTGCCAGCAATGCGGCGGGGGCGGAGACCCAGTACTTC,CASNAAGAETQYF
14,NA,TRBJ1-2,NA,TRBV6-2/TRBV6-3,TGTGCCAGCAGCCTCGTGGCTCAAGGCGGTGGCTACACCTTC,CASSLVAQGGGYTF
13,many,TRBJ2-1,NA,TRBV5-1,TGCGCCAGCAGCTTGGTTTTGGGCAATGAGCAGTTCTTC,CASSLVLGNEQFF
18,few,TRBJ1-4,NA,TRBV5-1,TGCGCCAGCAGCTCCTACCCCACAGGGTTGGTTGCTAATGAAAAACTGTTTTTT,CASSSYPTGLVANEKLFF
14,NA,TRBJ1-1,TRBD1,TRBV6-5,TGTGCCAGCACCGACAGGGCAAGGGACACTGAAGCTTTCTTT,CASTDRARDTEAFF
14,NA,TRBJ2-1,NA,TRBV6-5,TGTGCCAGCAGGAGGGGGGGCAGGTTGGATGAGCAGTTCTTC,CASRRGGRLDEQFF
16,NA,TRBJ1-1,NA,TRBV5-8,TGTGCCAGCAGCTTGAAGTGGCGGGCCACGAGCACTGAAGCTTTCTTT,CASSLKWRATSTEAFF
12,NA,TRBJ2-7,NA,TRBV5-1,TGCGCCAGCAGCCGGATTACTCTCGAGCAGTACTTC,CASSRITLEQYF
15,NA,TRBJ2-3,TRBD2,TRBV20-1,TGCAGTGCTAGATGGGCTAGCGGGGGGGTGGATACGCAGTATTTT,CSARWASGGVDTQYF
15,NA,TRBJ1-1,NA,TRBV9,TGTGCCAGCAGCGTAGAGGAGGGGTTGGCCACTGAAGCTTTCTTT,CASSVEEGLATEAFF
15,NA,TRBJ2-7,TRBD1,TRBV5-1,TGCGCCAGCAGCGGGACAGGGTCCTCCTACAATGAGCAGTACTTC,CASSGTGSSYNEQYF
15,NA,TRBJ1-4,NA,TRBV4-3,TGCGCCAGCAGCCAAGATATGGATTATAATGAAAAACTGTTTTTT,CASSQDMDYNEKLFF
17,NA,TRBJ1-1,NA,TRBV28,TGTGCCAGCACCCAACACCCCGGCCGCGACAGGAACACTGAAGCTTTCTTT,CASTQHPGRDRNTEAFF
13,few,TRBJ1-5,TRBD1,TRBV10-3,TGTGCCATCAGTGGGACAGGTAACCAGCCCCAGCATTTT,CAISGTGNQPQHF
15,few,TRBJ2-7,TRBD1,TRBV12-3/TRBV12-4,TGTGCCAGCAGCTACATAGGGACAGCCATCCAAGAGCAGTACTTC,CASSYIGTAIQEQYF
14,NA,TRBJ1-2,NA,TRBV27,TGTGCCAGCAGTGTTGAAAGGGGGTTGGGTGGCTACACCTTC,CASSVERGLGGYTF
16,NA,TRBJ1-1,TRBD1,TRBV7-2,TGTGCCAGCAGCTTACATTGGGACAGGGCCTTAACTGAAGCTTTCTTT,CASSLHWDRALTEAFF
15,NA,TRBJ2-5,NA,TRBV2,TGTGCCAGCAGTGATCCCTCGTATAGAGGCGAGACCCAGTACTTC,CASSDPSYRGETQYF
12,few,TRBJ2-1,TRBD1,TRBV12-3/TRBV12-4,TGTGCCAGCACCGGGACAGTGGATGAGCAGTTCTTC,CASTGTVDEQFF
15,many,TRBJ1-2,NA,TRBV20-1,TGCAGTGCTAGAGATATAGTTGTCAGCTCGTATGGCTACACCTTC,CSARDIVVSSYGYTF
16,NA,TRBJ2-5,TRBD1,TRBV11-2,TGTGCCAGCAGCGACGAACCGGGACAGGGAGAAGAGACCCAGTACTTC,CASSDEPGQGEETQYF
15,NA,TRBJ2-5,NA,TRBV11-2,TGTGCCAGCAGCTTAGATAGGGCTACTCAAGAGACCCAGTACTTC,CASSLDRATQETQYF
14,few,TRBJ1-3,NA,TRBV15,TGTGCCACCAGCCCGGGGGTAGGGACCAACACCATATATTTT,CATSPGVGTNTIYF
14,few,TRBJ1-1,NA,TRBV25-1,TGTGCCAGCAGTGAATCGGGGGGGAACACTGAAGCTTTCTTT,CASSESGGNTEAFF
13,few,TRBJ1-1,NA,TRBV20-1,TGCAGTGCTAGAGAGGTGGGGCAGCCGAAGGCTTTCTTT,CSAREVGQPKAFF
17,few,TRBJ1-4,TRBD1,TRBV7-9,TGTGCCAGCAGCCGTCAGGGGGCCTCACCCCCTAATGAAAAACTGTTTTTT,CASSRQGASPPNEKLFF
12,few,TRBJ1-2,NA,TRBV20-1,TGCAGTGCAAGGACAGTTAAGTATGGCTACACCTTC,CSARTVKYGYTF
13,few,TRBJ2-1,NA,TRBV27,TGTGCCAGCCGGACTGGGAGATACAATGAGCAGTTCTTC,CASRTGRYNEQFF
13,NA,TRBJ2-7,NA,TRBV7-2,TGTACCAGCAGCTTCACACGGGCTGGTGAGCAGTACTTC,CTSSFTRAGEQYF
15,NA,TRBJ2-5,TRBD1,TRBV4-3,TGCGCCAGCAGCCAAGATGTGGGACAGGGAGAGACCCAGTACTTC,CASSQDVGQGETQYF
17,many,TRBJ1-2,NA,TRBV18,TGTGCCAGCTCACCAACGGGAACAGGCGGCCCTAACTATGGCTACACCTTC,CASSPTGTGGPNYGYTF
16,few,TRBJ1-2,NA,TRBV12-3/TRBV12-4,TGTGCCAGCAGCGGATACACGGGGTTAGCTAACTATGGCTACACCTTC,CASSGYTGLANYGYTF
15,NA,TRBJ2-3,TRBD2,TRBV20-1,TGCAGTGCTAGATCACTAGCGGGAGGGCAAGTTACGCAGTATTTT,CSARSLAGGQVTQYF
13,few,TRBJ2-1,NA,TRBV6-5,TGTGCCAGCAGCAGAGGAGCTGGCAATGAGCAGTTCTTC,CASSRGAGNEQFF
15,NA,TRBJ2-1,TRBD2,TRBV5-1,TGCGCCAGCGGCCGTAGCGGGGGGGGCTACAATGAGCAGTTCTTC,CASGRSGGGYNEQFF
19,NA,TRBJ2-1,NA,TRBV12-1,TGTGCCAGCAGCTTTAGATTCAGTGGGGCAGGGAAAATAAGCTGTGAGCAGTTCTTC,CASSFRFSGAGKISCEQFF
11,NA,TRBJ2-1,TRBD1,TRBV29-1,TGCAGCGTTGAGACAGGGGAAGAGCAGTTCTTC,CSVETGEEQFF
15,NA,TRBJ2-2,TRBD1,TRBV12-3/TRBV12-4,TGTGCCAGCAGTCCGCAGAAGGGGGCATCGGGGGAGCTGTTTTTT,CASSPQKGASGELFF
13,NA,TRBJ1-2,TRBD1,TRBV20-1,TGCAGTGCTAGGTTACAGGGGGCGGGTGGCTACACCTTC,CSARLQGAGGYTF
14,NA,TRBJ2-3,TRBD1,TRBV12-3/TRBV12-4,TGTGCCAGCAGTATCCGGGACAGAGCAGATACGCAGTATTTT,CASSIRDRADTQYF
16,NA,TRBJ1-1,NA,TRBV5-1,TGCGCCAGCAGCTTGGGAGATGCCCCCCGAGGAACTGAAGCTTTCTTT,CASSLGDAPRGTEAFF
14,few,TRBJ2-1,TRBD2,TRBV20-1,TGCAGTGCTAGAGAGTTCGGGGGGGGGAATGAGCAGTTCTTC,CSAREFGGGNEQFF
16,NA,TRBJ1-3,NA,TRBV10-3,TGTGCCATCAGCGGTCACGAAGGGGACTCTGGAAACACCATATATTTT,CAISGHEGDSGNTIYF
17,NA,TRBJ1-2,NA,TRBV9,TGTGCCAGCAGCGGCATTCAGAGGAGAGGGCCCATCTATGGCTACACCTTC,CASSGIQRRGPIYGYTF
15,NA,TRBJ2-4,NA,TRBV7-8,TGTGCCAGCAGCTTAGCGGTACAGGGTGGAAACATTCAGTACTTC,CASSLAVQGGNIQYF
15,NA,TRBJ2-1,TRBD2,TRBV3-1,TGTACCAGCAGCCGGTTTAGCGGGGTCGCCGATGAGCAGTTCTTC,CTSSRFSGVADEQFF
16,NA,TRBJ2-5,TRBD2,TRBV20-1,TGCAGTGCTAGAGATTTAACTAGCGGGGCACAAGAGACCCAGTACTTC,CSARDLTSGAQETQYF
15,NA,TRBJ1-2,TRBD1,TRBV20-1,TGCAGTGCTAGCATCTTGACAGGGGGAAAGGGTGGCTACACCTTC,CSASILTGGKGGYTF
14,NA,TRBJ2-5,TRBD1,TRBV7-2,TGTGCCAGCAGCCCAATGACAGGGGAAAATGAGCAGTACTTC,CASSPMTGENEQYF
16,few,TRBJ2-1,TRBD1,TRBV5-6,TGTGCCAGCAGCGAAGACAGGGTCGGCGGCTACAATGAGCAGTTCTTC,CASSEDRVGGYNEQFF
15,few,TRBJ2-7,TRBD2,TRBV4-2,TGTGCCAGCAGCCAAGCGGCTAGCGGAAACAATGAGCAGTACTTC,CASSQAASGNNEQYF
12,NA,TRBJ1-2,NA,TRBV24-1,TGTGCCACCAGTGATTTCGGCGGTGGCTACACCTTC,CATSDFGGGYTF
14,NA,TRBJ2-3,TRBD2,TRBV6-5,TGTGCCAGCTCCGTGGGACTAGCCATAGATACGCAGTATTTT,CASSVGLAIDTQYF
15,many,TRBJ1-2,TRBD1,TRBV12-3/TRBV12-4,TGTGCCAGCAGAGACGCCGGGACAGGGGACTGGTCCTACACCTTC,CASRDAGTGDWSYTF
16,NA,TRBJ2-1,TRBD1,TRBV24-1,TGTGCCACCAGGGATGTTCGGGACAGGGGCTACAATGAGCAGTTCTTC,CATRDVRDRGYNEQFF
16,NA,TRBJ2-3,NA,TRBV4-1,TGCGCCAGCAGCCAAGTAGGAGGGCCCGGCACAGATACGCAGTATTTT,CASSQVGGPGTDTQYF